The 29 T cell receptor beta chains given below trace back to one sample, sequenced in a study of cytomegalovirus exposure and HLA in healthy donors. PCR was performed using 60 Vbeta and 13 Jbeta primers. Data came from immunoSEQ multiplex PCR; TCRdb stores just in-frame clones and leaves some out. The data show 100,000 to 150,000 clones, around 78% seen once. Input material: PBMCs. The source is a woman in her thirties or forties in good health and CMV-seronegative.

The count of this clone is one. The chain combines TRBV2 with TRBJ1-2; 10 bases map to TRBD1. Germline V gene data show CDR1 as SNHLY and CDR2 as FYNNEI. There are 16 residues in the CDR3. V shed 4 bases, J shed 9 bases, and the junction held 14 bases outside the gene matches. CDR3 sequence (DNA): TGTGCCAGCAGTGTTATCCCGACAGGGGGCGAAGCTCGCTACACCTTC. Its translation: CASSVIPTGGEARYTF.

In DNA form, the CDR3 reads TGTGCCAGCAGCTTGGCGGGACTTTCCACAGATACGCAGTATTTT. As protein: CASSLAGLSTDTQYF. The rearrangement joins TRBV5-6 to TRBJ2-3; TRBD2 is a possible D gene (6 bases). The germline CDR1 and CDR2 sequences are SGHDT and YYEEEE. Trimming removed 0 bases from V and 2 bases from J, with 10 bases in between. The CDR3 contains 15 residues. Full variable domain (outside the CDR3, taken from reference TRBV5-6 and TRBJ2-3): DAGVTQSPTHLIKTRGQQVTLRCSPKSGHDTVSWYQQALGQGPQFIFQYYEEEERQRGNFPDRFSGHQFPNYSSELNVNALLLGDSALYLCASSLAGLSTDTQYFGPGTRLTVL.

About this clone itself: Germline and junction disagree at one end, which may indicate a read error. The V call is TRBV6-1, the J call TRBJ2-6, with D maybe TRBD1 (5 bases). The CDR3 is 13 amino acids. Germline CDR1 is MNHNS and CDR2 is SASEGT. The CDR3 DNA sequence: TGTGCCAGCTTGTCAGTTGGGGCCAACGGCCTGACTTTC. It is translated as CASLSVGANGLTF.

This clone was seen only a few times. V is TRBV2 and J is TRBJ2-1; 10 positions match TRBD2. Germline values: CDR1 SNHLY, CDR2 FYNNEI. V was pared by 6 bases and J by 5 bases, with 10 bases of the junction left unmatched. The CDR3 spans 16 residues. CDR3 sequence: CASRLTDGLADNEQFF. For the CDR3, the DNA is TGTGCCAGCAGACTGACTGACGGACTAGCGGACAATGAGCAGTTCTTC.

The rearrangement joins TRBV5-1 to TRBJ1-1; D uncertain. Between the trimmed V and J ends, which lost 4 bases and 4 bases, there was a span of 17 bases. This CDR3 is built from 15 residues. The germline V gene has CDR1 SGHRS and CDR2 YFSETQ. CDR3 nucleotides: TGCGCCAGCAGCCCCCCACCCCCTGCGCCCACTGAAGCTTTCTTT. This sequence encodes CASSPPPPAPTEAFF.

This chain links TRBV7-2 with TRBJ2-3; TRBD2 matches 9 bases. V gave up 6 bases and J gave up 3 bases; unmatched junction bases: 7. CDR3 length: 15 residues. Germline V gene sequence: CDR1 SGHTA, CDR2 FQGNSA. The CDR3: CASRPPGLATDTQYF. In DNA form, the CDR3 reads TGTGCCAGCAGACCTCCGGGACTAGCAACAGATACGCAGTATTTT. The entire variable domain, with the rest obtained from reference TRBV7-2 and TRBJ2-3, is as follows: GAGVSQSPSNKVTEKGKDVELRCDPISGHTALYWYRQSLGQGLEFLIYFQGNSAPDKSGLPSDRFSAERTGGSVSTLTIQRTQQEDSAVYLCASRPPGLATDTQYFGPGTRLTVL.

The chain couples TRBV6-5 to TRBJ2-1; 10 positions match TRBD2. From germline, CDR1 is MNHEY and CDR2 SVGAGI. V trimming: 7 bases; J trimming: 7 bases; junction bases outside the gene matches: 7. The CDR3 loop spans 14 amino acids. The CDR3 sequence is CASTPYSGRNEQFF. CDR3 in DNA: TGTGCCAGCACCCCTTATAGCGGGAGGAATGAGCAGTTCTTC.

The rearrangement links TRBV7-2 to TRBJ2-1; the match to TRBD2 covers 9 bases. The junction had 4 bases not matched to a gene; V was cut back by 1 base and J by 6 bases. The germline gives CDR1 SGHTA, CDR2 FQGNSA. This CDR3 comprises 15 residues. The CDR3 DNA sequence: TGTGCCAGCAGCTTAGGGACTAGCGCTTTCAATGAGCAGTTCTTC. Its protein is CASSLGTSAFNEQFF.

The chain recombines TRBV6-5 with TRBJ2-7; D possibly corresponds to TRBD2 (5 bases). The CDR3 is 10 amino acids. V was shortened by 8 bases and J by 5 bases, with 7 bases between the two germline ends. Germline-derived CDR1 and CDR2 are MNHEY and SVGAGI. CDR3 amino acids: CASAGNEQYF. The CDR3 DNA reads as TGTGCCAGCGCCGGGAACGAGCAGTACTTC.

This chain links TRBV29-1 with TRBJ2-3, with a weak D call TRBD1 (6 bases). Germline CDR1 and CDR2: SQVTM and ANQGSEA. Trimming removed 4 bases from V and 2 bases from J, with 10 bases in between. The length of the CDR3 is 13 residues. The CDR3 nucleotides read TGCAGCGTTGCCAGGGGATTCACAGATACGCAGTATTTT. Translated, it gives CSVARGFTDTQYF.

Note on this clone: One end of the junction does not line up with germline, which may come from a read error. The chain uses TRBV7-9 and TRBJ2-7, with 8 bases that match TRBD1. The CDR3 extends over 14 amino acids. Germline lookup yields CDR1 SEHNR and CDR2 FQNEAQ (reference sequence). CDR3: CSSSPGQATPGQYF. As DNA, the CDR3 is TGTTCCAGCAGCCCGGGACAGGCTACTCCGGGGCAGTACTTC.

This clone was found a few times. This chain joins TRBV5-6 and TRBJ1-4, with 7 bases matching TRBD1. With V trimmed by 4 bases and J by 4 bases, 7 bases remained unmatched. CDR1 and CDR2 (germline): SGHDT, YYEEEE. The CDR3 covers 15 residues. The CDR3 loop reads CASSATGTVNEKLFF. CDR3 sequence (DNA): TGTGCCAGCAGCGCAACCGGGACAGTTAATGAAAAACTGTTTTTT. Full variable domain (rest looked up from reference TRBV5-6 and TRBJ1-4): DAGVTQSPTHLIKTRGQQVTLRCSPKSGHDTVSWYQQALGQGPQFIFQYYEEEERQRGNFPDRFSGHQFPNYSSELNVNALLLGDSALYLCASSATGTVNEKLFFGSGTQLSVL.

The chain links TRBV6-5 to TRBJ1-1, with 7 bases that match TRBD1. Per the germline V gene, CDR1 is MNHEY and CDR2 is SVGAGI. The CDR3 runs 14 residues. Trimming removed 5 bases from V and 1 base from J; junction bases left unmatched: 4. CDR3 residues: CASSPGDRNTEAFF. The CDR3 DNA is TGTGCCAGCAGTCCTGGGGACAGGAACACTGAAGCTTTCTTT.

The chain combines TRBV9 with TRBJ2-1; D is possibly TRBD2 (5 bases). In germline, CDR1 is SGDLS, CDR2 YYNGEE. With 3 bases removed from V and 0 bases from J, the gap between germline ends came to 7 bases. The CDR3 sequence is 14 residues long. CDR3 sequence reads: CASSGRTSYNEQFF. CDR3 in DNA: TGTGCCAGCAGCGGGAGGACCTCCTACAATGAGCAGTTCTTC.

The chain employs TRBV15 and TRBJ2-1; 7 nucleotides line up with TRBD1. Trimming at V came to 7 bases and at J to 7 bases, leaving 7 bases not matched to a gene. Germline values: CDR1 LNHNV, CDR2 YYDKDF (reference sequence). CDR3 length: 13 residues. The CDR3: CATTRQGWNEQFF. CDR3 nucleotide sequence: TGTGCCACCACCCGACAGGGATGGAATGAGCAGTTCTTC.

V usage is TRBV28 and J usage is TRBJ2-1; 10 positions agree with TRBD1. Germline V gene data show CDR1 as MDHEN and CDR2 as SYDVKM. The V segment lost 7 bases and the J segment 8 bases; nucleotides outside the gene matches: 8. The CDR3 runs to 14 residues. This CDR3 is CASIPGQGMDEQFF. CDR3 DNA: TGTGCCAGCATCCCGGGACAGGGGATGGATGAGCAGTTCTTC.

As concerns this clone: Additional DNA sequences in this sample encode the identical CDR3. The chain employs TRBV6-6 and TRBJ2-5, with D possibly matching TRBD1 (6 bases). Trimming cost V 6 bases and J 8 bases, with 13 bases left between them. In germline, CDR1 is MNHNY, CDR2 SVGAGI (reference sequence). The CDR3 contains 12 residues. CDR3 sequence: CASSAAQGTQYF. The DNA of the CDR3 is TGTGCCAGCAGCGCCGCACAGGGTACCCAGTACTTC.

The V call is TRBV18, the J call TRBJ1-1; a weak D match, TRBD1 (5 bases). The V end was cut by 5 bases, the J end by 4 bases, with 11 bases between. In germline, CDR1 is KGHSH, CDR2 LQKENI. This CDR3 comprises 13 residues. Here the CDR3 reads CASSGEGPTEAFF. CDR3 in DNA: TGTGCCAGCTCAGGGGAGGGGCCCACTGAAGCTTTCTTT.

The genes are TRBV5-1 and TRBJ2-7; 10 nucleotides match TRBD2. Trimming removed 0 bases from V and 7 bases from J; junction bases left unmatched: 10. Germline CDR1 is SGHRS and CDR2 is YFSETQ. The CDR3 is 16 amino acids. CDR3 nucleotide sequence: TGCGCCAGCAGCTTGGGTAGGACTAGCGGCCAGGGGGAGCAGTACTTC. Translated: CASSLGRTSGQGEQYF.

The V and J genes are TRBV7-2 and TRBJ1-2, with 7 bases that match TRBD1. Per germline, CDR1 SGHTA and CDR2 FQGNSA. Losses at the gene ends were 1 base for V and 2 bases for J; bases not matched to a gene: 4. This CDR3 spans 15 amino acids. For the CDR3, the DNA is TGTGCCAGCAGCTTAGTTACAGGGGCAAACTATGGCTACACCTTC. Encoded protein: CASSLVTGANYGYTF.

J is TRBJ1-1 and V is TRBV6-5, with D possibly being TRBD1 (6 bases). Trimming took 5 bases from V and 8 from J, leaving 15 bases between them. The CDR3 loop spans 13 amino acids. In germline, CDR1 is MNHEY, CDR2 SVGAGI. CDR3 in amino acids: CASSTRAGEEAFF. The CDR3, as DNA: TGTGCCAGCAGTACCCGGGCAGGGGAAGAAGCTTTCTTT.

The chain carries TRBV28 and TRBJ2-7, with D possibly being TRBD2 (6 bases). With 6 bases removed from V and 7 bases from J, the gap between germline ends came to 13 bases. Germline assignment: CDR1 MDHEN and CDR2 SYDVKM. The CDR3 has 12 residues. DNA of the CDR3: TGTGCCAGCAGGGACTACCCCTGGGAGCAGTACTTC. Amino acid sequence: CASRDYPWEQYF. The full variable domain, with the rest looked up from reference TRBV28 and TRBJ2-7, is DVKVTQSSRYLVKRTGEKVFLECVQDMDHENMFWYRQDPGLGLRLIYFSYDVKMKEKGDIPEGYSVSREKKERFSLILESASTNQTSMYLCASRDYPWEQYFGPGTRLTVT.

The chain combines TRBV11-2 with TRBJ2-1, with 13 bases that match TRBD2. CDR3 length: 15 amino acids. V shed 5 bases and J 10 bases; nucleotides not matched to a gene: 8. Looked up from germline, CDR1 is SGHAT and CDR2 is FQNNGV. The CDR3 nucleotides are TGTGCCAGCAGCCGACTAGCGGGAGGATTGTGGGAGCAGTTCTTC. Encoded protein: CASSRLAGGLWEQFF.

The chain couples TRBV28 to TRBJ1-1; D not certain. The germline gives CDR1 MDHEN, CDR2 SYDVKM. V lost 6 bases to trimming and J lost 4 bases, with 15 bases between them. CDR3 length: 14 residues. The CDR3 DNA sequence: TGTGCCAGCAGCTTACTCGAGGGAGTCACTGAAGCTTTCTTT. This codes for CASSLLEGVTEAFF.

This chain joins TRBV4-2 and TRBJ2-1, with TRBD2 as a possible D gene (6 bases). The CDR3 sequence is 19 residues long. CDR1 LGHNA and CDR2 YNFKEQ come from the germline V gene. V gave up 0 bases and J gave up 0 bases, with 18 bases separating them. This CDR3 reads CASSQDGTGVPSSYNEQFF. The CDR3 DNA reads TGTGCCAGCAGCCAAGACGGAACGGGAGTCCCCAGCTCCTACAATGAGCAGTTCTTC.

This chain uses TRBV28 with TRBJ2-1; D gene ambiguous. V lost 2 bases and J lost 2, with 10 bases in between. This CDR3 has 15 amino acids. Germline V gene lookup returns CDR1 MDHEN and CDR2 SYDVKM. In DNA form, the CDR3 reads TGTGCCAGCAGTTTAGACTCCTGGGCCTACAATGAGCAGTTCTTC. Its protein is CASSLDSWAYNEQFF.

The chain couples TRBV4-1 to TRBJ1-1; a weak D match, TRBD1 (5 bases). CDR1 is MGHRA, CDR2 YSYEKL, per germline. This CDR3 region has 14 residues. V lost 0 bases and J 10 bases, leaving 15 bases between the germline ends. The CDR3 region has the DNA TGCGCCAGCAGCCAAGAGGGGACTTCGGGGCGAGCTTTCTTT. It specifies CASSQEGTSGRAFF.

This sequence joins TRBV5-6 and TRBJ2-7; D might be TRBD1 (6 bases). The CDR3 contains 14 residues. Trimming took off 0 bases at V and 2 bases at J, with 9 bases between the two ends. Germline CDR1 and CDR2: SGHDT and YYEEEE. The CDR3: CASSLVSGAYEQYF. The CDR3 DNA reads as TGTGCCAGCAGCTTGGTTTCAGGGGCCTACGAGCAGTACTTC.

The V call is TRBV5-4, the J call TRBJ2-3, with 7 nucleotides matching TRBD2. The germline V gene has CDR1 SGHNT and CDR2 YYREEE (reference sequence). The trim removed 2 bases at V and 1 base at J, leaving 7 bases unmatched. CDR3 length: 16 residues. CDR3 amino acids: CASSFRTRRGTDTQYF. The CDR3 nucleotides read TGTGCCAGCAGCTTCCGGACTAGGAGGGGCACAGATACGCAGTATTTT.